These 25 T cell receptor beta chains came from one sample sequenced in a study of blood T cell repertoires in COVID-19. Repertoires were generated with immunoSEQ multiplex PCR, while TCRdb's copy carries only in-frame clones and drops some. Here the sample spans under 300,000 clones, approximately 84% being singletons. The source material was PBMCs or T cells enriched from blood (not recorded which). The receptors derive from a woman aged 40 to 55 with acute COVID-19.

This clone was counted between two and nine times. This chain joins TRBV28 and TRBJ1-5; 9 bases line up with TRBD1. The J segment lost 2 bases and the V segment lost 5 bases, leaving 4 bases of the junction unmatched. There are 15 residues in the CDR3. In germline, CDR1 is MDHEN, CDR2 SYDVKM. This chain's CDR3 is CASSVGQGGNQPQHF. The DNA for the CDR3 is TGTGCCAGCAGTGTGGGACAGGGCGGCAATCAGCCCCAGCATTTT.

In this sample, this clone turned up a few times. The chain uses TRBV7-2 and TRBJ2-3, with D possibly matching TRBD2 (5 bases). Germline lookup yields CDR1 SGHTA and CDR2 FQGNSA. The CDR3 consists of 13 residues. V lost 0 bases and J lost 4, with 5 bases in between. This CDR3 reads CASSLAGADTQYF. Written as DNA, the CDR3 is TGTGCCAGCAGCTTAGCGGGAGCAGATACGCAGTATTTT.

This chain links TRBV7-2 with TRBJ2-2; possible D gene TRBD2, 5 bases. This CDR3 has 17 amino acids. V lost 0 bases, J lost 6 bases, and 17 bases lay in between. Germline assignment: CDR1 SGHTA and CDR2 FQGNSA. DNA for the CDR3: TGTGCCAGCAGCTTAGCGCTCGGGGTCCTCGGACCCGGGGAGCTGTTTTTT. Residues: CASSLALGVLGPGELFF. The entire variable domain, with the rest obtained from reference TRBV7-2 and TRBJ2-2, is as follows: GAGVSQSPSNKVTEKGKDVELRCDPISGHTALYWYRQSLGQGLEFLIYFQGNSAPDKSGLPSDRFSAERTGGSVSTLTIQRTQQEDSAVYLCASSLALGVLGPGELFFGEGSRLTVL.

This clone was counted between two and nine times. The chain couples TRBV6-5 to TRBJ2-1; 7 bases match TRBD2. CDR3 length equals 15 residues. V lost 10 bases and J lost 0; bases outside the gene matches: 9. The V gene's germline CDR1 is MNHEY and CDR2 SVGAGI. The CDR3 loop is CATHLGGVSYNEQFF. The DNA for the CDR3 is TGTGCCACTCATCTGGGGGGGGTCTCCTACAATGAGCAGTTCTTC.

CDR3 sequence: CASSQQWEGQVYQPQHF. The CDR3 nucleotides read TGCGCCAGCAGCCAACAATGGGAAGGACAGGTGTATCAGCCCCAGCATTTT. The chain recombines TRBV4-1 with TRBJ1-5; TRBD1 matches 7 bases. The germline V gene has CDR1 MGHRA and CDR2 YSYEKL. With V trimmed by 2 bases and J by 5 bases, 12 bases remained unmatched. The CDR3 extends over 17 amino acids.

The genes are TRBV19 and TRBJ2-1, with D possibly TRBD1 on 6 matching bases. CDR1 and CDR2 (germline): LNHDA, SQIVND (reference sequence). The V end was cut by 4 bases, the J end by 5 bases, with 15 bases between. There are 15 residues in the CDR3. CDR3 DNA sequence: TGTGCCAGTAGTACCGGACAGTGGATAGACAATGAGCAGTTCTTC. Protein sequence: CASSTGQWIDNEQFF.

The V and J genes are TRBV25-1 and TRBJ1-2; no clear D gene. This CDR3 comprises 14 residues. Trimming removed 3 bases from V and 4 bases from J, with 12 bases in between. The germline V gene has CDR1 MGHDK and CDR2 SYGVNS. The CDR3 sequence is CASSDGPGLYGYTF. The CDR3 nucleotides read TGTGCCAGCAGTGATGGCCCCGGACTCTATGGCTACACCTTC.

This chain uses TRBV6-6 with TRBJ2-3, with D tentatively TRBD2 (6 bases). The CDR3 is made up of 14 amino acids. The germline V gene encodes CDR1 MNHNY and CDR2 SVGAGI (reference sequence). Trimming took 3 bases from V and 11 from J, leaving 18 bases between them. CDR3 in DNA: TGTGCCAGCAGTTATTTCACCCCGACTAGAGGGCAGTATTTT. Translation: CASSYFTPTRGQYF.

About this clone: Additional DNA sequences in this sample encode the identical CDR3. The chain links TRBV5-4 to TRBJ2-5, with 10 nucleotides matching TRBD1. Germline V gene sequence: CDR1 SGHNT, CDR2 YYREEE (reference sequence). The CDR3 has 15 amino acids. Germline trimming cut 0 bases from V and 4 bases from J; bases unmatched to any gene: 3. The CDR3 DNA reads TGTGCCAGCAGCTTGGGGGACAGGGGAAGAGAGACCCAGTACTTC. Translation gives CASSLGDRGRETQYF. Full variable domain (rest looked up from reference TRBV5-4 and TRBJ2-5): ETGVTQSPTHLIKTRGQQVTLRCSSQSGHNTVSWYQQALGQGPQFIFQYYREEENGRGNFPPRFSGLQFPNYSSELNVNALELDDSALYLCASSLGDRGRETQYFGPGTRLLVL.

V and J are TRBV5-1 and TRBJ2-5, with 9 bases identical to TRBD1. Germline V lookup: CDR1 SGHRS, CDR2 YFSETQ. The V and J ends lost 1 base and 0 bases, in that order; junction bases with no gene match: 7. CDR3 length equals 17 residues. CDR3 nucleotides: TGCGCCAGCAGCTTGAATCCCGGGACAGGGAACCAAGAGACCCAGTACTTC. This sequence encodes CASSLNPGTGNQETQYF. The whole variable domain, remainder taken from reference TRBV5-1 and TRBJ2-5, is KAGVTQTPRYLIKTRGQQVTLSCSPISGHRSVSWYQQTPGQGLQFLFEYFSETQRNKGNFPGRFSGRQFSNSRSEMNVSTLELGDSALYLCASSLNPGTGNQETQYFGPGTRLLVL.

The chain has TRBV11-3 and TRBJ2-4; TRBD1 might be the D (6 bases). V was clipped by 2 bases and J by 6 bases, with 11 bases between them. The CDR3 sequence is 14 residues long. The germline V gene has CDR1 SGHNT and CDR2 YENEEA. The CDR3 coding sequence is TGTGCCAGCAGCTTATTAGGGGGTGGAAACATTCAGTACTTC. Its protein is CASSLLGGGNIQYF. The full variable domain, rest sourced from reference TRBV11-3 and TRBJ2-4, is EAGVVQSPRYKIIEKKQPVAFWCNPISGHNTLYWYLQNLGQGPELLIRYENEEAVDDSQLPKDRFSAERLKGVDSTLKIQPAELGDSAVYLCASSLLGGGNIQYFGAGTRLSVL.

This clone came up a few times. V usage is TRBV29-1 and J usage is TRBJ2-1, with 16 bases matching TRBD2. Trimming cost V 0 bases and J 3 bases; bases outside gene matches: 2. Germline loops: CDR1 SQVTM, CDR2 ANQGSEA. The length of the CDR3 is 17 residues. CDR3 coding DNA: TGCAGCGTTGAAGAGGGACTAGCGGGAGGGGTCTACAATGAGCAGTTCTTC. This encodes CSVEEGLAGGVYNEQFF.

This clone occurred a few times. The chain carries TRBV3-1 (or the pseudogene TRBV3-2) and TRBJ2-7, with D possibly TRBD2 on 6 matching bases. Germline CDR1 reads LGHDT; CDR2 reads YNNKEL (reference sequence). There are 13 residues in the CDR3. With 4 bases removed from V and 4 bases from J, the gap between germline ends came to 11 bases. The chain's CDR3 is CASSRKLAYEQYF. In DNA, the CDR3 is TGTGCCAGCAGCCGGAAACTAGCTTACGAGCAGTACTTC.

V and J are TRBV5-4 and TRBJ1-5; no definite D call. CDR3 length equals 13 residues. Per the germline V gene, CDR1 is SGHNT and CDR2 is YYREEE (reference sequence). Trimming removed 3 bases from V and 3 bases from J, with 7 bases in between. CDR3 coding DNA: TGTGCCAGCAGCTCCGACATCAATCAGCCCCAGCATTTT. Translating gives CASSSDINQPQHF.

For this clone: Distinct nucleotide sequences in the sample also encode this CDR3. The rearrangement joins TRBV6-1 to TRBJ1-3; D unclear. This CDR3 has 13 residues. CDR1 is MNHNS, CDR2 SASEGT, per germline. The V gene lost 3 bases and the J gene lost 4 bases, with 7 bases spanning the gap. The CDR3: CASSDRVGNTIYF. CDR3 DNA sequence: TGTGCCAGCAGTGACCGGGTGGGAAACACCATATATTTT.

This chain connects TRBV19 to TRBJ2-7, with TRBD2 matching over 9 bases. Trimming removed 6 bases from V and 4 bases from J; junction bases left unmatched: 4. Germline loops: CDR1 LNHDA, CDR2 SQIVND (reference sequence). The CDR3 length is 13 residues. The CDR3 bases are TGTGCCAGTAGACAAGCGGGAGGATACGAGCAGTACTTC. It translates to CASRQAGGYEQYF.

The genes are TRBV7-9 and TRBJ2-1, with a possible D match to TRBD1 (6 bases). The V end was cut by 2 bases, the J end by 0 bases, with 11 bases between. CDR1 and CDR2 from the germline V gene are SEHNR and FQNEAQ (reference sequence). This CDR3 region has 16 residues. The DNA for the CDR3 is TGTGCCAGCAGCTTATGGTCAGGGGTCTCCTACAATGAGCAGTTCTTC. Translating gives CASSLWSGVSYNEQFF.

The CDR3 is CASSLQSWNEQFF. CDR3 DNA sequence: TGTGCCAGCAGTTTGCAGTCTTGGAATGAGCAGTTCTTC. The V and J genes are TRBV27 and TRBJ2-1; D remains unclear. Germline values: CDR1 MNHEY, CDR2 SMNVEV (reference sequence). The CDR3 has 13 amino acids. The V end lost 3 bases, the J end lost 7 bases, and 10 bases lay between the germline ends.

This chain joins TRBV7-8 and TRBJ2-3; TRBD2 matches 8 bases. Unmatched junction bases numbered 6, after V lost 5 bases and J lost 2 bases. The CDR3 sequence is 15 residues long. Germline lookup yields CDR1 SGHVS and CDR2 FQNEAQ. The CDR3 is CASSVTSGPTDTQYF. The CDR3 nucleotides are TGTGCCAGCAGCGTAACTAGCGGACCCACAGATACGCAGTATTTT.

Comment on this clone: One end of the junction is discordant with germline, which a read error may explain. The rearrangement uses TRBV7-7 and TRBJ2-1; 12 positions agree with TRBD2. This CDR3 comprises 15 residues. Germline V CDR1 and CDR2: SSHAT, FNYEAQ (reference sequence). The DNA for the CDR3 is TGTGCTAGCAGCCCTGGACTAGCGGGGAACAATGAGCAGTTCTTC. Its translation is CASSPGLAGNNEQFF.

The rearrangement links TRBV18 to TRBJ2-1, with 8 bases aligning to TRBD1. The germline gives CDR1 KGHSH, CDR2 LQKENI. The length of the CDR3 is 16 residues. V lost 0 bases and J lost 5; bases outside the gene matches: 6. The CDR3 DNA reads TGTGCCAGCTCACCACCGGGGCAGGGGGCCGACAATGAGCAGTTCTTC. Its protein product is CASSPPGQGADNEQFF.

This chain joins TRBV11-2 and TRBJ2-1; 10 bases map to TRBD2. The CDR3 is 15 amino acids. Germline values: CDR1 SGHAT, CDR2 FQNNGV. The V and J ends lost 5 bases and 9 bases, in that order; junction bases with no gene match: 10. The CDR3 coding sequence is TGTGCCAGCAGCCTCAAAGCGGGAGGGCCGGGTGAGCAGTTCTTC. It specifies CASSLKAGGPGEQFF.

The chain uses TRBV15 and TRBJ2-1; 8 bases agree with TRBD1. The V gene end was trimmed by 1 base and the J gene end by 8 bases; junction bases not matched to a gene: 10. CDR1 and CDR2 (germline): LNHNV, YYDKDF (reference sequence). CDR3 length equals 16 residues. Here the CDR3 DNA reads TGTGCCACCAGCAGAGTGTCGGCAGGGGGCTCCTATGAGCAGTTCTTC. Translation gives CATSRVSAGGSYEQFF.

A single count supports this clone. This rearrangement joins TRBV25-1 to TRBJ2-2; TRBD2 is a possible D gene (5 bases). Trimming removed 4 bases from V and 6 bases from J, with 18 bases in between. Germline V gives CDR1 MGHDK, CDR2 SYGVNS. This CDR3 contains 16 residues. Written as DNA, the CDR3 is TGTGCCAGCAGTGCCCCCTTCGGGATGAGGTCCGGGGAGCTGTTTTTT. Its protein is CASSAPFGMRSGELFF.

The J gene is TRBJ2-1, the V gene TRBV27, with 15 nucleotides matching TRBD2. Germline V CDR1 and CDR2: MNHEY, SMNVEV (reference sequence). Germline trimming cut 4 bases from V and 9 bases from J; bases unmatched to any gene: 4. This CDR3 is 15 amino acids long. In nucleotides, the CDR3 is TGTGCCAGCAGTTCCGGGACTAGCGGGAGGTCTGAGCAGTTCTTC. Translated: CASSSGTSGRSEQFF.